These T cell receptor beta chains were read from a single sample in a study of cytomegalovirus exposure and HLA in healthy donors. Clones were read by immunoSEQ multiplex PCR, and TCRdb kept only the in-frame ones, dropping some. This table holds approximately 230,000 clones, about 90% found once. The sample taken for sequencing was PBMCs. The receptor set was obtained from a man aged 18 to 29 in good health and CMV-seropositive. CDR3s include the opening cysteine and the closing phenylalanine or tryptophan. Each record gives: D gene, J gene, clone size, V gene, CDR3 DNA, CDR3 protein. The D gene is left open where the match is weak. Clone size, where shown, is once, few, many, or a class for clones that have expanded.

TRBD2,TRBJ2-6,NA,TRBV2,TGTGCCAGCAGTTCCCCGGGGACTAGCTCTGGGGCCAACGTCCTGACTTTC,CASSSPGTSSGANVLTF
NA,TRBJ2-7,NA,TRBV28,TGTGCCAGCAGTTTGATCCAGGGACACTACGAGCAGTACTTC,CASSLIQGHYEQYF
TRBD1,TRBJ1-2,NA,TRBV6-6,TGTGCCAGCAGTTACCGACAGGGGGGGTATGGCTACACCTTC,CASSYRQGGYGYTF
TRBD2,TRBJ2-1,NA,TRBV19,TGTGCCAGTAGTATGGGGACTAGCGGTTACAATGAGCAGTTCTTC,CASSMGTSGYNEQFF
NA,TRBJ2-3,NA,TRBV2,TGTGCCAGCAGCGGGAGGACAGGGTCAGATACGCAGTATTTT,CASSGRTGSDTQYF
NA,TRBJ2-6,NA,TRBV5-1,TGCGCCAGCAGCGAGGGCACGGGGGCCAACGTCCTGACTTTC,CASSEGTGANVLTF
NA,TRBJ1-5,NA,TRBV7-2,TGTGCCAGCAGCCGAGACCGGCAGGGGAATCAGCCCCAGCATTTT,CASSRDRQGNQPQHF
NA,TRBJ2-7,NA,TRBV5-1,TGCGCCAGCAGCCCCCCCAGGGCTAGCTCCTACGAGCAGTACTTC,CASSPPRASSYEQYF
NA,TRBJ1-1,NA,TRBV29-1,TGCAGCGTTGAAGGAGGGGGGGGCACTGAAGCTTTCTTT,CSVEGGGGTEAFF
TRBD2,TRBJ2-2,NA,TRBV5-1,TGCGCCAGCAGCTTGGATCGAAGACTAGCGGGAGTGCACACCGGGGAGCTGTTTTTT,CASSLDRRLAGVHTGELFF
TRBD2,TRBJ2-7,NA,TRBV27,TGTGCCAGCAAGGGCGGGAGTTCATGGCACGAGCAGTACTTC,CASKGGSSWHEQYF
NA,TRBJ1-2,NA,TRBV27,TGTGCCAGCAGTTTAGTAGGGACCGGGGTAAGGGGCTACACCTTC,CASSLVGTGVRGYTF
TRBD2,TRBJ2-5,NA,TRBV9,TGTGCCAGCAGCCATAGCGGGAGTGGAGAGACCCAGTACTTC,CASSHSGSGETQYF
NA,TRBJ1-2,NA,TRBV6-6,TGTGCCAGCATCTGGGGGGCAGCTAACTATGGCTACACCTTC,CASIWGAANYGYTF
NA,TRBJ1-2,once,TRBV6-1,TGTGCCAGCTCCGTCGGTCGGTTAATGGACTATGGCTACACCTTC,CASSVGRLMDYGYTF
NA,TRBJ1-2,NA,TRBV5-6,TGTGCCAGCAGCTTCAGAAGACTCTATGGCTACACCTTC,CASSFRRLYGYTF
TRBD2,TRBJ2-1,NA,TRBV27,TGTGCCAGCAGTTTCGGGGGGGTGGCCAATGAGCAGTTCTTC,CASSFGGVANEQFF
NA,TRBJ2-1,NA,TRBV5-6,TGTGCCAGCAAAGACAGAACCTACAATGAGCAGTTCTTC,CASKDRTYNEQFF
NA,TRBJ1-2,NA,TRBV5-1,TGCGCCAGCAGCTTTTACAGAGACCCTAACTATGGCTACACCTTC,CASSFYRDPNYGYTF
NA,TRBJ1-1,NA,TRBV6-4,TGTGCCAGCAGTTCAGGATGGGGGAACACTGAAGCTTTCTTT,CASSSGWGNTEAFF
NA,TRBJ2-7,NA,TRBV9,TGTGCCAGCAGCGTGGGCGGAGCGACCTACGAGCAGTACTTC,CASSVGGATYEQYF
TRBD2,TRBJ2-2,NA,TRBV28,TGTGCCAGCACTCGGACTAGTGGAACGGGGGAGCTGTTTTTT,CASTRTSGTGELFF
TRBD1,TRBJ1-5,NA,TRBV7-2,TGTGCCAGCAGCTTAGTCAGGGGGGGTGGTCAGCCCCAGCATTTT,CASSLVRGGGQPQHF
NA,TRBJ2-3,NA,TRBV14,TGTGCCAGCAGCCAAGATACCCTAACGGATACGCAGTATTTT,CASSQDTLTDTQYF
NA,TRBJ1-2,once,TRBV29-1,TGCAGCGTTGAAGATACTACAGTTTTTGGCTACACCTTC,CSVEDTTVFGYTF
TRBD1,TRBJ2-7,NA,TRBV19,TGTGCCAGTAGTATGTGGACAGGGCCCTACGAGCAGTACTTC,CASSMWTGPYEQYF